The entry that follows covers one TCR beta chain sequence. The antigen remains undetermined. Data came from immunoSEQ multiplex PCR; TCRdb stores just in-frame clones and leaves some out. The repertoire consists of about 37,000 clones, with 60% to 75% occurring once and the leading ten covering around 2.9%. Upon completion of under eleven days in culture, CD4+ T cells were isolated. The data stem from a study of vaccination effects on CD4 cells after COVID-19. As for the study in general: Each culture well received under 2.5 million PBMC. These cells were then cultured in IMDM with about 10 IU/ml IL-2 and 9.5 to 10 ug/ml peptides.

Germline V lookup: CDR1 LGHDT, CDR2 YNNKEL (reference sequence). Trimming cost V 1 base and J 4 bases, with 10 bases left between them. The CDR3 is 14 residues long. The rearrangement uses TRBV3-1 (or the pseudogene TRBV3-2) and TRBJ1-2; D is uncertain. Sequences were derived from CD4+ T cells from PBMCs cultured without peptide, sampled before COVID-19 vaccination. The receptor comes from a human donor who received a COVID-19 vaccine. CDR3 amino acids: CASSQAGFAYGYTF. The CDR3 coding sequence is TGTGCCAGCAGCCAAGCGGGGTTTGCCTATGGCTACACCTTC.